The rows below give T cell receptor beta chains drawn from one sample of a study of blood T cell repertoires in COVID-19. TCRdb keeps only in-frame clones here, not all; method: immunoSEQ multiplex PCR. The sample consists of 250,000 to 300,000 clones, 75% to 90% of them appearing once. Sequencing was done on a sample of peripheral blood. The source is a woman aged 55-70 years with acute or convalescent COVID-19. The CDR3 runs from the conserved cysteine through the conserved F or W. A D gene is named only where the DNA matches it firmly. Clone size is shown for a subset of rows, as once, few, many or a class of expanded clone.

J gene,V gene,clone size,D gene,CDR3 DNA,CDR3 protein
TRBJ1-3,TRBV19,.,TRBD1,TGTGCCAGTCGACAGGGAGTAAACACCATATATTTT,CASRQGVNTIYF
TRBJ2-7,TRBV28,.,.,TGTGCCAGCAGTCTCGGAGAGGGAGGTATTTACGAGCAGTACTTC,CASSLGEGGIYEQYF
TRBJ1-3,TRBV5-6,once,.,TGTGCCAGCAGCTCGACCAACCTCCAGGGGCGTGGAAACACCATATATTTT,CASSSTNLQGRGNTIYF
TRBJ2-1,TRBV4-3,.,TRBD2,TGCGCCAGCAGCCGACTAGCGGCCTCCTACAATGAGCAGTTCTTC,CASSRLAASYNEQFF
TRBJ2-2,TRBV12-1,.,.,TGTGCCAGCAGCTCCCCAGCAGGGCGGCCCACCGGGGAGCTGTTTTTT,CASSSPAGRPTGELFF
TRBJ2-6,TRBV4-3,once,.,TGCGCCAGCAGCCAAGTCCTCCTTGAGACAGTGCTTAGAGCCAACGTCCTGACTTTC,CASSQVLLETVLRANVLTF
TRBJ1-6,TRBV2,.,.,TGTGCCAGCAAAGCGGGAATTAATTCACCCCTCCACTTT,CASKAGINSPLHF
TRBJ1-2,TRBV5-6,.,TRBD1,TGTGCCAGCAGCTCTGGAGCGCCAGGGGGCTGGGTCTATGGCTACACCTTC,CASSSGAPGGWVYGYTF
TRBJ1-2,TRBV7-9,.,TRBD1,TGTGCCAGCAGAAAGAGTAGGGACAGCAACTATGGCTACACCTTC,CASRKSRDSNYGYTF
TRBJ2-1,TRBV5-1,.,TRBD2,TGCGCCAGCAGCCCCGAGGGGCTAGCGGGGGGTAAGAATGAGCAGTTCTTC,CASSPEGLAGGKNEQFF
TRBJ2-2,TRBV7-6,.,.,TGTGCCAGCAGCCGCGTGGTAGGGGGTGTCGGGGAGCTGTTTTTT,CASSRVVGGVGELFF
TRBJ1-6,TRBV27,.,.,TGTGCCAGCAGTTTAGGGTCCGGGGGTGATTCACCCCTCCACTTT,CASSLGSGGDSPLHF
TRBJ1-1,TRBV9,.,TRBD1,TGTGCCAGCAGCAGACAACAGGGGGCTGGGGAAGCTTTCTTT,CASSRQQGAGEAFF
TRBJ2-1,TRBV28,.,TRBD2,TGTGCCAGCAGTTTACTAGCGGGAGTCTACAATGAGCAGTTCTTC,CASSLLAGVYNEQFF
TRBJ1-5,TRBV11-2,.,.,TGTGCCAGCAGCCCCTCCCTTAATCAGCCCCAGCATTTT,CASSPSLNQPQHF
TRBJ2-5,TRBV4-1,.,TRBD1,TGCGCCAGCAGCACCCGAGAGGGACAGGGGCTGGAGACCCAGTACTTC,CASSTREGQGLETQYF
TRBJ2-3,TRBV9,.,.,TGTGCCAGCAGCAGTGGGGGCCGCACAGATACGCAGTATTTT,CASSSGGRTDTQYF
TRBJ1-1,TRBV12-3/TRBV12-4,.,.,TGTGCCAGCAGTTTTATGAACACTGAAGCTTTCTTT,CASSFMNTEAFF
TRBJ2-1,TRBV19,.,TRBD2,TGTGCCAGTAGTAGACTAGCGGGGGACAATGAGCAGTTCTTC,CASSRLAGDNEQFF
TRBJ2-4,TRBV27,.,.,TGTGCCTCCCGACCGAACAGGGCTCTTCGCGTAGCCAAAAACATTCAGTACTTC,CASRPNRALRVAKNIQYF
TRBJ1-2,TRBV7-9,once,TRBD1,TGTGCCAGCAGCTTAGAAGGGACAGGGGCCGGCTACACCTTC,CASSLEGTGAGYTF
TRBJ2-2,TRBV12-5,.,TRBD1,TGTGCTAGTGGGACAGGGTCCGGGGAGCTGTTTTTT,CASGTGSGELFF
TRBJ2-5,TRBV9,once,TRBD2,TGTGCCAGCAGCCTTAGACCATCTAGCGGGAAAGAGACCCAGTACTTC,CASSLRPSSGKETQYF